This entry lists 25 T cell receptor beta chains sequenced from one sample in a study of shared clonotypes between healthy human individuals. CD45RO-negative, CCR7-positively selected cells formed the naive CD8 fraction, excluding terminally differentiated effector memory CD45RA+ cells. Assay: immunoSEQ multiplex PCR; the TCRdb copy retains only in-frame clones and omits some. There are just over 2,000,000 clones in the sample; less than 95% occur only once, and 0.85% to 1.3% lies in the top ten. Specimen: naive CD8+ T cells sorted from blood. The receptor source for this set is a man younger than 35 in good health.

The chain recombines TRBV2 with TRBJ1-1; the D is unclear. Germline values: CDR1 SNHLY, CDR2 FYNNEI. The ends were cut back, 4 bases at V and 1 base at J, with 22 bases in the middle. The CDR3 contains 18 residues. This CDR3 reads CASSAHFPGRAANTEAFF. CDR3 sequence (DNA): TGTGCCAGCAGTGCCCACTTCCCGGGGAGGGCGGCGAACACTGAAGCTTTCTTT.

In regard to this clone: The identical CDR3 is also encoded by other nucleotide sequences in the sample. This rearrangement joins TRBV27 to TRBJ2-3; D possibly corresponds to TRBD2 (6 bases). The CDR3 consists of 15 residues. Trimming stripped 3 bases from V and 1 base from J, with 11 bases between. CDR1 and CDR2 (germline): MNHEY, SMNVEV (reference sequence). The CDR3 bases are TGTGCCAGCAGTTTGGCGGGCGGGGGCACAGATACGCAGTATTTT. Its translation is CASSLAGGGTDTQYF.

The chain has TRBV29-1 and TRBJ2-3; TRBD2 might be the D (5 bases). The CDR3 contains 13 residues. CDR1 and CDR2 (germline): SQVTM, ANQGSEA. The CDR3 is CSPLKASSDTQYF. CDR3 coding DNA: TGCAGTCCCCTAAAGGCTAGCTCCGATACGCAGTATTTT.

The CDR3 DNA follows: TGTGCCAGCAGCCTCTGGGGGCGGGCAGAAAGTGGCTACACCTTC. As protein: CASSLWGRAESGYTF. The chain links TRBV27 to TRBJ1-2; the D gene is possibly TRBD1 (6 bases). This CDR3 has 15 residues. Germline loops: CDR1 MNHEY, CDR2 SMNVEV (reference sequence). Between the trimmed V and J ends, which lost 6 bases and 7 bases, there was a span of 21 bases.

The chain carries TRBV7-9 and TRBJ2-5, with a tentative D call TRBD1 (5 bases). This CDR3 has 17 residues. The germline V and J ends were trimmed by 3 bases and 4 bases, with 21 bases remaining between them. Germline values: CDR1 SEHNR, CDR2 FQNEAQ (reference sequence). CDR3 DNA: TGTGCCAGCAGCTTTGGTTCGGTTAAACTTGGGGCAGAGACCCAGTACTTC. Protein: CASSFGSVKLGAETQYF.

This clone was observed a handful of times. The J gene is TRBJ1-5, the V gene TRBV27; no reliable D call. The ends were cut back, 0 bases at V and 3 bases at J, with 6 bases in the middle. The germline gives CDR1 MNHEY, CDR2 SMNVEV (reference sequence). There are 14 residues in the CDR3. CDR3 protein: CASSLSPFNQPQHF. Written as DNA, the CDR3 is TGTGCCAGCAGTTTATCTCCCTTCAATCAGCCCCAGCATTTT.

The rearrangement uses TRBV9 and TRBJ2-5, with D unresolved. Germline V gene lookup returns CDR1 SGDLS and CDR2 YYNGEE. The CDR3 has 16 amino acids. V lost 3 bases, J lost 2 bases, and 17 bases lay in between. The CDR3 spells CASSEDGQDPQETQYF. In nucleotides, the CDR3 is TGTGCCAGCAGCGAGGACGGCCAGGACCCGCAAGAGACCCAGTACTTC.

The J gene is TRBJ2-7, the V gene TRBV7-9; possible D gene TRBD1, 5 bases. Trimming pared 0 bases from V and 3 bases from J, leaving 12 bases between. The CDR3 contains 15 residues. The germline CDR1 and CDR2 sequences are SEHNR and FQNEAQ (reference sequence). The CDR3 sequence is CASSLAAGQGYEQYF. Written as DNA, the CDR3 is TGTGCCAGCAGCTTAGCGGCAGGGCAAGGCTACGAGCAGTACTTC.

The gene calls are TRBV4-3 and TRBJ2-1; no clear D gene. CDR1 is LGHNA, CDR2 YSLEER, per germline. V was cut by 1 base and J by 0 bases, with 7 bases left in between. The CDR3 spans 15 residues. The DNA of the CDR3 is TGCGCCAGCAGCCAAGCCCGAGGCTCCTACAATGAGCAGTTCTTC. It is translated as CASSQARGSYNEQFF.

This chain links TRBV30 with TRBJ1-5, with 7 bases lining up with TRBD1. V lost 0 bases, J lost 5 bases, and 7 bases stayed unmatched. CDR3 length: 15 amino acids. Per germline, CDR1 GTSNPN and CDR2 SVGIG (reference sequence). This CDR3 is CAWSVRGQGDQPQHF. The CDR3 DNA is TGTGCCTGGAGTGTACGTGGGCAGGGGGATCAGCCCCAGCATTTT.

A note on this clone: The identical CDR3 is also encoded by other nucleotide sequences in the sample. The rearrangement links TRBV7-9 to TRBJ2-7; 9 bases line up with TRBD1. The J segment lost 5 bases and the V segment lost 5 bases, leaving 7 bases of the junction unmatched. Germline V gene sequence: CDR1 SEHNR, CDR2 FQNEAQ (reference sequence). This CDR3 is 14 amino acids long. This CDR3 is CASSHPQGANEQYF. The CDR3 region has the DNA TGTGCCAGCAGCCATCCACAGGGGGCCAACGAGCAGTACTTC.

This rearrangement joins TRBV6-6 to TRBJ1-4, with unresolved D. The CDR3 is 15 residues long. Trimming left V 5 bases short and J 2 bases short, with 12 bases between. Looked up from germline, CDR1 is MNHNY and CDR2 is SVGAGI (reference sequence). CDR3 amino acids: CASSQTVATNEKLFF. The CDR3, as DNA: TGTGCCAGCAGTCAGACGGTAGCCACTAATGAAAAACTGTTTTTT.

The sample holds a few counts of this clone. Other DNA sequences within the sample encode an identical CDR3. The V gene is TRBV9, the J gene TRBJ2-7; no firm D call. This CDR3 is built from 14 residues. V lost 0 bases and J 0 bases, leaving 7 bases between the germline ends. Germline assignment: CDR1 SGDLS and CDR2 YYNGEE. CDR3 DNA: TGTGCCAGCAGCGTAGGTTCGGCCTCCTACGAGCAGTACTTC. Translated, it gives CASSVGSASYEQYF.

For this clone: The identical CDR3 is also encoded by other nucleotide sequences in the sample. This chain connects TRBV27 to TRBJ2-1; tentative D call: TRBD2 (5 bases). This CDR3 is built from 14 residues. V lost 5 bases, J lost 0 bases, and 8 bases lay in between. CDR1 and CDR2 from the germline V gene are MNHEY and SMNVEV (reference sequence). CDR3 protein: CASSPGSSYNEQFF. CDR3 bases: TGTGCCAGCAGTCCGGGGAGCTCCTACAATGAGCAGTTCTTC.

The chain employs TRBV10-1 and TRBJ1-1; perhaps TRBD1 as D (5 bases). The CDR3 is made up of 14 amino acids. V gave up 0 bases and J gave up 3 bases, with 8 bases separating them. The germline V gene has CDR1 WNHNN and CDR2 SYGVQD (reference sequence). CDR3 sequence: CASSESRGDTEAFF. CDR3 sequence (DNA): TGCGCCAGCAGTGAGTCAAGGGGAGACACTGAAGCTTTCTTT.

V and J are TRBV2 and TRBJ2-5; D is uncertain. This CDR3 has 14 residues. V dropped 3 bases and J dropped 1 base, with 9 bases sitting between them. Germline V gene sequence: CDR1 SNHLY, CDR2 FYNNEI. The CDR3 loop is CASSDGRGQETQYF. CDR3 in DNA: TGTGCCAGCAGTGATGGACGCGGCCAAGAGACCCAGTACTTC.

V usage is TRBV9 and J usage is TRBJ1-2; D is unresolved. From germline, CDR1 is SGDLS and CDR2 YYNGEE. Trimming removed 1 base at V and 8 bases at J, with 6 bases between. The CDR3 is 11 residues long. The CDR3 sequence: CASSVNGGYTF. The DNA for the CDR3 is TGTGCCAGCAGCGTAAATGGAGGCTACACCTTC.

The chain employs TRBV28 and TRBJ2-1; 12 nucleotides agree with TRBD2. Trimming cost V 5 bases and J 8 bases; bases outside gene matches: 16. CDR3 length: 18 amino acids. Germline assignment: CDR1 MDHEN and CDR2 SYDVKM. CDR3 amino acids: CASSLGMTSGGSGDEQFF. CDR3 DNA: TGTGCCAGCAGTCTGGGGATGACTAGCGGGGGCAGTGGGGATGAGCAGTTCTTC.

J is TRBJ2-2 and V is TRBV2; D uncertain. Germline CDR1 SNHLY, CDR2 FYNNEI. Between the trimmed V and J ends, which lost 8 bases and 4 bases, there was a span of 2 bases. This CDR3 is built from 10 residues. CDR3 in DNA: TGTGCCAGCTTCACCGGGGAGCTGTTTTTT. Its translation: CASFTGELFF. The whole variable domain, remainder taken from reference TRBV2 and TRBJ2-2, is EPEVTQTPSHQVTQMGQEVILRCVPISNHLYFYWYRQILGQKVEFLVSFYNNEISEKSEIFDDQFSVERPDGSNFTLKIRSTKLEDSAMYFCASFTGELFFGEGSRLTVL.

This clone was recorded a few times. This rearrangement joins TRBV5-6 to TRBJ2-7; 7 bases align to TRBD2. This CDR3 region has 14 residues. V gave up 4 bases and J gave up 1 base; unmatched junction bases: 5. Germline V CDR1 and CDR2: SGHDT, YYEEEE. The CDR3 DNA follows: TGTGCCAGCAGCACCCTGGGGGGGTCCTACGAGCAGTACTTC. As protein: CASSTLGGSYEQYF. Combining the CDR3 with reference TRBV5-6 and TRBJ2-7 gives the whole variable domain DAGVTQSPTHLIKTRGQQVTLRCSPKSGHDTVSWYQQALGQGPQFIFQYYEEEERQRGNFPDRFSGHQFPNYSSELNVNALLLGDSALYLCASSTLGGSYEQYFGPGTRLTVT.

The CDR3 bases are TGTGCCAGCAGCTTTGGCCCGGGACAGATGAACACTGAAGCTTTCTTT. Protein sequence: CASSFGPGQMNTEAFF. The chain joins TRBV27 to TRBJ1-1; TRBD1 matches 7 bases. The CDR3 extends over 16 amino acids. The V gene end was trimmed by 6 bases and the J gene end by 0 bases; junction bases not matched to a gene: 10. CDR1 is MNHEY and CDR2 is SMNVEV in the germline V gene (reference sequence).

This sequence joins TRBV7-9 and TRBJ2-1, with 8 positions matching TRBD1. With 1 base clipped from V and 10 bases from J, the junction kept 6 bases outside the gene matches. The CDR3 runs to 14 residues. The V gene's germline CDR1 is SEHNR and CDR2 FQNEAQ (reference sequence). CDR3 coding DNA: TGTGCCAGCAGCTTAGTTGGGACAGGACTCGAGCAGTTCTTC. It translates to CASSLVGTGLEQFF.

A single count supports this clone. This rearrangement joins TRBV30 to TRBJ2-2; possible D gene TRBD1, 5 bases. V dropped 0 bases and J dropped 6 bases, with 11 bases sitting between them. The CDR3 sequence is 14 residues long. CDR1 and CDR2 (germline): GTSNPN, SVGIG (reference sequence). The CDR3, as DNA: TGTGCCTGGAGTGTATTAGGGGATCCCGGGGAGCTGTTTTTT. Translation: CAWSVLGDPGELFF.

The V gene is TRBV6-5, the J gene TRBJ2-2; D may be TRBD2 (6 bases). Germline values: CDR1 MNHEY, CDR2 SVGAGI. V was clipped by 4 bases and J by 3 bases, with 15 bases between them. The CDR3 is 16 amino acids. DNA of the CDR3: TGTGCCAGCAGTTGGGGGGTGGTGGTGGACACCGGGGAGCTGTTTTTT. Residues: CASSWGVVVDTGELFF.

The chain has TRBV29-1 and TRBJ2-7, with 8 bases lining up with TRBD1. The CDR3 sequence is 14 residues long. From germline, CDR1 is SQVTM and CDR2 ANQGSEA. Trimming at V came to 5 bases and at J to 3 bases, leaving 9 bases not matched to a gene. The CDR3 is CSVQDKDRGYEQYF. The CDR3 DNA reads TGCAGCGTTCAGGATAAAGACAGGGGCTACGAGCAGTACTTC.